These 32 T cell receptor beta chains were all obtained from the same sample, sequenced in a study of CXCR3-negative and CXCR3-positive naive CD8 T cells. Study-wide points: TRB CDR3 hydrophobicity was greater in CXCR3-positive naive cells than in CXCR3-negative naive cells.

These receptors' antigens are unknown. Through 5' RACE with UMI labels, the TRB cDNA libraries were prepared. TCRdb re-analyzed the 5' RACE reads; it lists each CDR3 protein once, without DNA. The sample data list 65,000 to 90,000 distinct CDR3 sequences. The sequenced material came from naive CXCR3+ CD8+ T cells from blood. Regarding subset: CD45RO-CCR7+CD27+CD95- naive CD8+ T cells expressing CXCR3 (TNR3+). All receptors derive from a human donor in good health. Some clones in this sample may be carry-over from other donors' samples.

This clonotype ranks as medium-sized (0.01 to 0.1%) in terms of frequency. The gene calls are TRBV12-3 or TRBV12-4 and TRBJ2-7. This CDR3 is 12 amino acids long. The CDR3 reads CASSLGSYEQYF.

This chain connects TRBV29-1 to TRBJ2-3. The germline V gene encodes CDR1 SQVTM and CDR2 ANQGSEA. The CDR3 consists of 15 residues. CDR3 region: CSVVSSVTSADTQYF.

This chain joins TRBV28 and TRBJ2-7; there is no DNA to check the TCRdb D call of TRBD2. Germline loops: CDR1 MDHEN, CDR2 SYDVKM. The CDR3 spans 14 residues. CDR3 protein: CASSRSGYAYEQYF. Based on the CDR3 plus reference TRBV28 and TRBJ2-7, the full variable domain is DVKVTQSSRYLVKRTGEKVFLECVQDMDHENMFWYRQDPGLGLRLIYFSYDVKMKEKGDIPEGYSVSREKKERFSLILESASTNQTSMYLCASSRSGYAYEQYFGPGTRLTVT.

The gene calls are TRBV1 and TRBJ2-7. TRBV1 is a documented pseudogene. CDR3 size: 11 residues. The CDR3 loop reads CTSSPLCEQYF.

The rearrangement uses TRBV6-5 and TRBJ2-1; TCRdb's assignment of TRBD2 cannot be checked, as there is no DNA. CDR1 and CDR2 from the germline V gene are MNHEY and SVGAGI. The CDR3 runs to 14 residues. CDR3 region: CASTPSGTKDEQFF.

The chain has TRBV5-1 and TRBJ1-1; TCRdb outputs TRBD1, but without DNA this stays unchecked. The germline V gene has CDR1 SGHRS and CDR2 YFSETQ. The CDR3 consists of 11 residues. The CDR3 region is CASTTGSPAFF.

The CDR3 protein is CASSSLITTEQFF. The V call is TRBV28, the J call TRBJ2-1. Looked up from germline, CDR1 is MDHEN and CDR2 is SYDVKM. This CDR3 has 13 residues.

The chain carries TRBV7-9 and TRBJ2-7; without DNA, the TCRdb call of TRBD2 cannot be checked. CDR3 length equals 13 residues. Germline V gives CDR1 SEHNR, CDR2 FQNEAQ (reference sequence). CDR3 sequence reads: CASSPRRGIEQYF.

The genes are TRBV5-1 and TRBJ2-4; without DNA, the TCRdb call of TRBD2 cannot be checked. The germline V gene encodes CDR1 SGHRS and CDR2 YFSETQ. This CDR3 contains 16 residues. CDR3 region: CASSLDPDRVKNIQYF.

The rearrangement uses TRBV5-5 and TRBJ2-7. This CDR3 region has 14 residues. From germline, CDR1 is SGHKS and CDR2 YYEKEE (reference sequence). The chain's CDR3 is CASSLDRGIHEQYF.

The V call is TRBV10-3, the J call TRBJ2-1; TCRdb selects TRBD1, and the lack of DNA leaves this call unchecked. The CDR3 is 19 amino acids. Germline CDR1 and CDR2: ENHRY and SYGVKD. The CDR3 loop is CAISPQITSPVSSYNEQFF.

This chain joins TRBV28 and TRBJ2-1; the D gene TCRdb calls, TRBD2, cannot be checked with no DNA. Germline V gene data show CDR1 as MDHEN and CDR2 as SYDVKM. CDR3 length: 14 residues. The CDR3 loop is CASSLFRGGDEQFF.

This chain uses TRBV20-1 with TRBJ2-2; as DNA is missing, the TRBD1 call by TCRdb cannot be tested. The CDR3 runs 16 residues. Germline CDR1 is DFQATT and CDR2 is SNEGSKA (reference sequence). This chain's CDR3 is CSARDLGGENTEELFF.

The chain combines TRBV15 with TRBJ2-1; checking the TCRdb D call of TRBD1 is not possible without DNA. The CDR3 spans 15 residues. Germline V gene sequence: CDR1 LNHNV, CDR2 YYDKDF (reference sequence). CDR3 amino acids: CATSSGTGGVNEQFF.

This sequence joins TRBV7-9 and TRBJ1-1; TCRdb's assignment of TRBD1 cannot be checked, as there is no DNA. CDR1 is SEHNR, CDR2 FQNEAQ, per germline (reference sequence). This CDR3 is built from 14 residues. CDR3: CASSNGHTDTEAFF.

V usage is TRBV20-1 and J usage is TRBJ2-3. The CDR3 has 14 residues. CDR1 and CDR2 (germline): DFQATT, SNEGSKA (reference sequence). The CDR3 sequence: CSAKGRLRTDKQYF.

The chain has TRBV6-1 and TRBJ2-7; the TCRdb call, TRBD1, lacks DNA for checking. The CDR3 runs 15 residues. Germline CDR1 reads MNHNS; CDR2 reads SASEGT. The CDR3 region is CASSAGQGFAYEQYF.

CDR3: CASSIAEGPYEQYF. The V call is TRBV19, the J call TRBJ2-7. The CDR3 spans 14 residues. CDR1 is LNHDA and CDR2 is SQIVND in the germline V gene (reference sequence).

The chain employs TRBV5-1 and TRBJ2-7; TCRdb indicates TRBD1, and absent DNA this call remains unverified. The CDR3 covers 13 residues. CDR1 and CDR2 (germline): SGHRS, YFSETQ. The CDR3 protein is CASSLDQGYEQYF.

The genes are TRBV12-3 or TRBV12-4 and TRBJ1-1. The CDR3 covers 16 residues. CDR3 protein: CASSFYWRVLVTEAFF.

The chain couples TRBV5-4 to TRBJ2-3. CDR1 and CDR2 (germline): SGHNT, YYREEE (reference sequence). The CDR3 consists of 15 residues. CDR3: CASRVRGGSTDTQYF.

This sequence joins TRBV28 and TRBJ1-5. The CDR3 runs 14 residues. Germline loops: CDR1 MDHEN, CDR2 SYDVKM. This CDR3 reads CASNWGGSNQPQHF.

This CDR3 reads CASSAGHSEQYF. The V call is TRBV7-9, the J call TRBJ2-7; checking the TCRdb D call of TRBD1 is not possible without DNA. The CDR3 is 12 residues long. In germline, CDR1 is SEHNR, CDR2 FQNEAQ (reference sequence).

J is TRBJ2-3 and V is TRBV15; absent DNA, TCRdb's TRBD2 call cannot be checked. The CDR3 extends over 16 amino acids. Per germline, CDR1 LNHNV and CDR2 YYDKDF (reference sequence). The CDR3 spells CATSSPGSRGTDTQYF.

V usage is TRBV27 and J usage is TRBJ2-2. The CDR3 sequence is 12 residues long. Germline lookup yields CDR1 MNHEY and CDR2 SMNVEV (reference sequence). CDR3 sequence reads: CASLSFGGELFF.

The V gene is TRBV7-9, the J gene TRBJ1-5; TCRdb indicates TRBD1, and absent DNA this call remains unverified. The CDR3 is 15 residues long. Germline CDR1 reads SEHNR; CDR2 reads FQNEAQ (reference sequence). The chain's CDR3 is CASSDQTGGEQPQHF.

The CDR3 region is CASSDPRTPVLSSYNEQFF. V gene TRBV9 combines with J gene TRBJ2-1; checking the TCRdb D call of TRBD2 is not possible without DNA. The CDR3 length is 19 residues. Germline CDR1 SGDLS, CDR2 YYNGEE.

The J gene is TRBJ2-5, the V gene TRBV7-7; TCRdb's assignment of TRBD2 cannot be checked, as there is no DNA. The CDR3 is 18 residues long. The germline V gene encodes CDR1 SSHAT and CDR2 FNYEAQ (reference sequence). The chain's CDR3 is CASSLREDPQREDETQYF.

J is TRBJ2-5 and V is TRBV6-2 or TRBV6-3; TCRdb indicates TRBD1, and absent DNA this call remains unverified. Per the germline V gene, CDR1 is MNHEY and CDR2 is SVGEGT. This CDR3 has 14 residues. The CDR3 spells CASSYGTGGETQYF.

V and J are TRBV3-1 and TRBJ2-1. The CDR3 runs to 14 residues. From germline, CDR1 is LGHDT and CDR2 YNNKEL (reference sequence). Here the CDR3 reads CASSLARGMNEQFF.

The CDR3 sequence: CSARDPGTTDTQYF. The chain is built from TRBV20-1 and TRBJ2-3; TCRdb selects TRBD1, and the lack of DNA leaves this call unchecked. Germline CDR1 and CDR2: DFQATT and SNEGSKA (reference sequence). CDR3 length equals 14 residues.

V gene TRBV25-1 combines with J gene TRBJ2-7; without DNA, the TCRdb call of TRBD2 cannot be checked. Germline CDR1 reads MGHDK; CDR2 reads SYGVNS. The CDR3 totals 15 residues. The CDR3 here is CASSDGTSGAYEQYF.